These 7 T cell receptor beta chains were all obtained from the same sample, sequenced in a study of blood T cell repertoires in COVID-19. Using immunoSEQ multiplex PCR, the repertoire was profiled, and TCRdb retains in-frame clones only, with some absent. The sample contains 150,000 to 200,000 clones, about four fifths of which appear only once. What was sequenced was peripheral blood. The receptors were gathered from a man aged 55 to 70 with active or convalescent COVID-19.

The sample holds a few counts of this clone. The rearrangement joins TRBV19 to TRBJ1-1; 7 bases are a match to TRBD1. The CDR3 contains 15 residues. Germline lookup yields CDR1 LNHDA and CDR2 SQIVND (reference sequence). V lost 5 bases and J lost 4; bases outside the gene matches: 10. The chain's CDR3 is CASSQPTGLGTEAFF. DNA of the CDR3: TGTGCCAGTAGTCAGCCGACAGGGTTGGGCACTGAAGCTTTCTTT.

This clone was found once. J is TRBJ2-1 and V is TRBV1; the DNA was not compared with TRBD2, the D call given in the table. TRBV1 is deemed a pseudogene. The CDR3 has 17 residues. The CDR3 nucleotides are TGCACCAGCAGCCAAGATTTGACTAGCGGGCACTACAATGAGCAGTTCTTC. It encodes CTSSQDLTSGHYNEQFF.

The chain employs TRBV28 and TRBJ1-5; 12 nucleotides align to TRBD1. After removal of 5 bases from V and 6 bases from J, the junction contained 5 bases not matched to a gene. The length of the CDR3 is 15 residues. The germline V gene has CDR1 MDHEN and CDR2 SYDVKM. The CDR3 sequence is CASSLGTGGLQPQHF. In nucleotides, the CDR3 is TGTGCCAGCAGTCTCGGGACAGGGGGCCTTCAGCCCCAGCATTTT.

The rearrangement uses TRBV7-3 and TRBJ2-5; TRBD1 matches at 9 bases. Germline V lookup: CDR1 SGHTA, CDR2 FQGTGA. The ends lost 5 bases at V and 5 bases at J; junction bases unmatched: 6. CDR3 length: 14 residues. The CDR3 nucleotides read TGTGCCAGCAGCCCCACAGGGGGCGCCGAGACCCAGTACTTC. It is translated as CASSPTGGAETQYF.

The DNA for the CDR3 is TGTGCCAGCATCGGACAGGGCCGAACGGATGAGCAGTTCTTC. Protein product: CASIGQGRTDEQFF. The V call is TRBV6-5, the J call TRBJ2-1; TRBD1 matches 8 bases. Trimming removed 7 bases from V and 8 bases from J; junction bases left unmatched: 10. The CDR3 contains 14 residues. Per the germline V gene, CDR1 is MNHEY and CDR2 is SVGAGI.

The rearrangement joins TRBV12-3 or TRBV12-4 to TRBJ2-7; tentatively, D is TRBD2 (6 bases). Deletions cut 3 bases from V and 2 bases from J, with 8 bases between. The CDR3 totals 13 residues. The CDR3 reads CASSFGGAYEQYF. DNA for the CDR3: TGTGCCAGCAGTTTCGGGGGAGCCTACGAGCAGTACTTC.

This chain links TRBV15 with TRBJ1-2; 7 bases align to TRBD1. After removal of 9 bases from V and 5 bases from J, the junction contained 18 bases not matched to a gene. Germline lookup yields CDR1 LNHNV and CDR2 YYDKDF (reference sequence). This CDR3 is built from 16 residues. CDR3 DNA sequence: TGTGCCACGAGCCAAGGGGGCTACGGTTTCGGATATGGCTACACCTTC. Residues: CATSQGGYGFGYGYTF.